This T cell receptor beta chain was recorded in a study of cytomegalovirus exposure and HLA in healthy donors. Overall study: The approximately 130 validation repertoires matched the roughly 670 first-cohort repertoires in platform, a later analysis reported.

General observations from the study: Rare TCR sequences predominated, though certain public TCRs were found in many donors. Associated with cytomegalovirus, according to the listing, were some 150 TCR beta chains.

The donors were part of the validation cohort, which consisted of over a hundred subjects and was separate from the first cohort of under 750 subjects. A note on this clone: Antigen specificity is unknown.

Sequenced by immunoSEQ multiplex PCR; TCRdb stores in-frame clones only, minus some. The sample has about 130,000 clones; about nine tenths are singletons. CDR1 and CDR2 (germline): SGHTA, FQGNSA. The V gene end was trimmed by 5 bases and the J gene end by 4 bases; junction bases not matched to a gene: 6. CDR3 length: 15 amino acids. Source material: PBMCs. This TCR derives from a man aged 25 to 40 in good health and CMV-seronegative. The chain employs TRBV7-2 and TRBJ1-4, with TRBD1 matching 8 bases. The chain's CDR3 is CASSPKTGVNEKLFF. The DNA of the CDR3 is TGTGCCAGCAGCCCCAAGACAGGGGTTAATGAAAAACTGTTTTTT.